This T cell receptor (beta chain) was sequenced in a study of sequential checkpoint blockade in melanoma (dated by TCRdb to the late 2010s). For context, the study as a whole: Using 1:1 randomization, the trial assigned patients either to first-line nivolumab followed by ipilimumab (arm A) or to ipilimumab followed by nivolumab (arm B). Both trial sequences were followed by maintenance nivolumab.

The CDR3 contains 14 residues, cysteine and phenylalanine counted. Only the CDR3 part of the read is kept: 42 bases, read in frame from the first base. Via the germline V gene, CDR1 is MDHEN and CDR2 SYDVKM. V gives up 6 bases and J gives up 5 bases, and the segment between their germline ends measures 14 bases. The immunoSEQ Assay was used to immunosequence TCRbeta CDR3 regions from genomic DNA. Prior to high-throughput sequencing, genomic DNA was amplified by bias-controlled multiplex PCR. The paper's data handling went like this. To quantify the absolute abundance of each unique TCRbeta CDR3 region, the sequences were collapsed and filtered. Clonality, defined as 1 minus Pielou's evenness, was calculated using only productive rearrangements. A previously published method was used to identify clones whose frequencies were significantly greater in on-treatment samples than in baseline samples. Here the immuneACCESS table is served through TCRdb, limited to in-frame sequences with V and J called. Missing clones are a known gap in these copies; in checked studies unresolved V genes cover under half, and the rest lacks a known reason. V and J calls and clone size are given by that table; D and trimming were obtained from the DNA. The sample data list about 18,000 clones, and under 65% of these were observed just once. In total, the top ten clones hold 15% to 20% of the sample.

This clone was detected only a few times. The target of this receptor is not known. It has no much larger one-base neighbor in the sample; base qualities were not kept. Per the publication, the treatment or condition label means: randomized to nivolumab then ipilimumab (arm A) or the reverse (arm B). No trial patient had received prior DNA-damaging chemotherapy. On a FACS Aria II flow cytometer, live CD3+CD8+ cells that were negative for CD19 and CD56 were sorted from thawed PBMCs. Samples came from patients with melanoma in CheckMate 064, a randomized, open-label phase II trial of sequential checkpoint blockade. Peripheral blood mononuclear cells were collected by leukapheresis, purified with Ficoll-Paque, and frozen in human serum with approximately 9.9% DMSO. Purity of sorted blood CD3+CD8+ cells was verified at >95% immediately after sorting, followed by DNA extraction. The investigation overall reported the following: Larger, independent patient cohorts are needed to validate the response-prediction model that combines TCR metrics and mutation burden.

The input for sequencing was CD8+ T cells sorted from blood (inferred from file names), taken from a patient given nivolumab and ipilimumab in sequence. The receptor's source is a human donor with melanoma. The rearrangement combines TRBV28 with TRBJ1-5; TRBD1 is a possible D gene, resting on 5 matching bases. The DNA sequence follows: TGTGCCAGCAGAGCCAGGGAGGCTTATCAGCCCCAGCATTTT. Translated, this gives CASRAREAYQPQHF. The CDR3, completed at both ends by the reference TRBV28 and TRBJ1-5 genes, gives the full variable domain DVKVTQSSRYLVKRTGEKVFLECVQDMDHENMFWYRQDPGLGLRLIYFSYDVKMKEKGDIPEGYSVSREKKERFSLILESASTNQTSMYLCASRAREAYQPQHFGDGTRLSIL.